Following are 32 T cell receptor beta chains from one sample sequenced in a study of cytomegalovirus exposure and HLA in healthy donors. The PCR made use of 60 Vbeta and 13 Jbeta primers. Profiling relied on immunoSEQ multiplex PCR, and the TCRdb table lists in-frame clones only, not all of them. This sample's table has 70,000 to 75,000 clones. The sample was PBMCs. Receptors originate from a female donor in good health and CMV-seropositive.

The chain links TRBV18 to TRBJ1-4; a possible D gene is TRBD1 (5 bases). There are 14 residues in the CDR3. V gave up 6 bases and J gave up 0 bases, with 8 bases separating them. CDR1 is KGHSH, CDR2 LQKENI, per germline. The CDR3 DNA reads TGTGCCAGCTCGTCACAGGCAACTAATGAAAAACTGTTTTTT. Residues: CASSSQATNEKLFF. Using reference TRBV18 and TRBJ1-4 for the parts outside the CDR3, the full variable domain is NAGVMQNPRHLVRRRGQEARLRCSPMKGHSHVYWYRQLPEEGLKFMVYLQKENIIDESGMPKERFSAEFPKEGPSILRIQQVVRGDSAAYFCASSSQATNEKLFFGSGTQLSVL.

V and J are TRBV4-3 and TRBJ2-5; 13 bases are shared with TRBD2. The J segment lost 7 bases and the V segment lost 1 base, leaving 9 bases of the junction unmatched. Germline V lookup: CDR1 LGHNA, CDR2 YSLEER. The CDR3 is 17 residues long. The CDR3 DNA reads TGCGCCAGCAGCCAAGCCTCGACTAGCGGGGGGCGGGGGACCCAGTACTTC. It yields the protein CASSQASTSGGRGTQYF.

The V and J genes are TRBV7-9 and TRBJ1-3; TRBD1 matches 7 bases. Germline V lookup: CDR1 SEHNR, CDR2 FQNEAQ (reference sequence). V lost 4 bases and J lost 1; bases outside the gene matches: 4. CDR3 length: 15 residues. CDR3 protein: CASSSDRASGNTIYF. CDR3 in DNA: TGTGCCAGCAGCTCAGACAGGGCGTCTGGAAACACCATATATTTT.

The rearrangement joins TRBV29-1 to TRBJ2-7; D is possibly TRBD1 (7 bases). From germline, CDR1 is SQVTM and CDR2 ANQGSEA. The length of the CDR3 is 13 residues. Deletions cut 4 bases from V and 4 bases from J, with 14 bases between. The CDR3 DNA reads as TGCAGCGTTGGACAGGGCGCGGGGTACGAGCAGTACTTC. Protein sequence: CSVGQGAGYEQYF.

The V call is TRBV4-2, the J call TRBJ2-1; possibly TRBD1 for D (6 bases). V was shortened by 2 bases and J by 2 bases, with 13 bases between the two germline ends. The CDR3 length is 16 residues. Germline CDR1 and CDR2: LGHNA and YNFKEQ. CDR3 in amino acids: CASSQTGTYTYNEQFF. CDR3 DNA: TGTGCCAGCAGCCAAACCGGGACATATACCTACAATGAGCAGTTCTTC.

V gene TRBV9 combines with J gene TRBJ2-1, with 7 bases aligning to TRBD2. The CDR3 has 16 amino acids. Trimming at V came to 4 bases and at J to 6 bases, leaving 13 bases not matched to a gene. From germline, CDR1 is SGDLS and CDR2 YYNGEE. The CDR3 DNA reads TGTGCCAGCAGCCTGAACAGCCGGACTAGGCGCAATGAGCAGTTCTTC. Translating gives CASSLNSRTRRNEQFF.

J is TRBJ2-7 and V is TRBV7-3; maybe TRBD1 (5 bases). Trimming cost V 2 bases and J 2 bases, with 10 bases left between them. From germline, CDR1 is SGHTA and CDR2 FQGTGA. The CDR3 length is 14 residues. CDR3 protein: CASSLQGGAYEQYF. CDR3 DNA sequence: TGTGCCAGCAGCTTACAGGGCGGCGCCTACGAGCAGTACTTC.

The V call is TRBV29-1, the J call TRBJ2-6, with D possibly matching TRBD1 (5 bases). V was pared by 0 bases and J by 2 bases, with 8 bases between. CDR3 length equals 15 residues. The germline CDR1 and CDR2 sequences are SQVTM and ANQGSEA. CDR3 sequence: CSVEDSGTGANVLTF. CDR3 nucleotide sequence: TGCAGCGTTGAAGATTCAGGGACTGGGGCCAACGTCCTGACTTTC.

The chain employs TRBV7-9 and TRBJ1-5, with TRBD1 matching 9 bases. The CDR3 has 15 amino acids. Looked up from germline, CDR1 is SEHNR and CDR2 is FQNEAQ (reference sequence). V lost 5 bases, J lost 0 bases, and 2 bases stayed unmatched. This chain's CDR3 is CASSPGQGSNQPQHF. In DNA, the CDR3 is TGTGCCAGCAGCCCGGGACAGGGTAGCAATCAGCCCCAGCATTTT.

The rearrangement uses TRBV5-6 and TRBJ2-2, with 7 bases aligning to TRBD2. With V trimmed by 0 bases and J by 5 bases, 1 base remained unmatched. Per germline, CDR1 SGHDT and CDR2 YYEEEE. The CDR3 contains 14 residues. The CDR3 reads CASSLAGGTGELFF. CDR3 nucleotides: TGTGCCAGCAGCTTGGCGGGGGGAACCGGGGAGCTGTTTTTT.

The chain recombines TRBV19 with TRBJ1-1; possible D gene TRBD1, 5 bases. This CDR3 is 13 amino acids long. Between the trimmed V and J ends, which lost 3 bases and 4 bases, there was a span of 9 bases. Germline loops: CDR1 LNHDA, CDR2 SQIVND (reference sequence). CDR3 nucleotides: TGTGCCAGTAGTATGGCGGGGACCACTGAAGCTTTCTTT. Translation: CASSMAGTTEAFF.

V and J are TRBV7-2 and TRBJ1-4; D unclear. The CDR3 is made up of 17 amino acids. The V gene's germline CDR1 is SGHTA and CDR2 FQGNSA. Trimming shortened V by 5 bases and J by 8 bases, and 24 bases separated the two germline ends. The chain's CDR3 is CASSLGPPGGTQEKLFF. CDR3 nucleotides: TGTGCCAGCAGCCTAGGGCCCCCCGGCGGAACCCAAGAAAAACTGTTTTTT.

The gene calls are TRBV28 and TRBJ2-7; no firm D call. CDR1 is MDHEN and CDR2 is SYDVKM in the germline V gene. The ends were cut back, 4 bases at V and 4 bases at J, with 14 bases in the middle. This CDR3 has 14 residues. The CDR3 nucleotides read TGTGCCAGCAGTTCTCTTCTAACCGGGTACGAGCAGTACTTC. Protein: CASSSLLTGYEQYF.

The chain's CDR3 is CASSPQGQQETQYF. The DNA of the CDR3 is TGTGCCAGCTCACCACAGGGACAGCAAGAGACCCAGTACTTC. The rearrangement uses TRBV18 and TRBJ2-5, with 7 bases matching TRBD1. This CDR3 comprises 14 residues. V was clipped by 1 base and J by 2 bases; unmatched bases: 1. Germline-derived CDR1 and CDR2 are KGHSH and LQKENI.

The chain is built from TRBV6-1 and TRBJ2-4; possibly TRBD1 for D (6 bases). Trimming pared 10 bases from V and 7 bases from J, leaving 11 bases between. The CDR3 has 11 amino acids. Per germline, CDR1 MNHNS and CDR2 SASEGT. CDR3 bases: TGTGCCAAAACAGGGTGGAACATTCAGTACTTC. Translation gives CAKTGWNIQYF.

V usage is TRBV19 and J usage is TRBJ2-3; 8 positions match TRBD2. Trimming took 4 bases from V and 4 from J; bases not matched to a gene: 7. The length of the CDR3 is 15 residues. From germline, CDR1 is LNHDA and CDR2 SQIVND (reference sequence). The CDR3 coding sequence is TGTGCCAGTAGTAGATCGAGCGGGAGTCCAGATACGCAGTATTTT. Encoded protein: CASSRSSGSPDTQYF. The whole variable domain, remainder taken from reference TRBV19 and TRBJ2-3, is DGGITQSPKYLFRKEGQNVTLSCEQNLNHDAMYWYRQDPGQGLRLIYYSQIVNDFQKGDIAEGYSVSREKKESFPLTVTSAQKNPTAFYLCASSRSSGSPDTQYFGPGTRLTVL.

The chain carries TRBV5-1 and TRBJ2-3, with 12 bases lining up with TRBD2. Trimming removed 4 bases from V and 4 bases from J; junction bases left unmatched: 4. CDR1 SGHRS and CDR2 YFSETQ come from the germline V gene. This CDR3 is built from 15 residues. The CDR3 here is CASSRLAGASDTQYF. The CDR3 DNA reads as TGCGCCAGCAGCAGACTAGCGGGGGCCTCAGATACGCAGTATTTT.

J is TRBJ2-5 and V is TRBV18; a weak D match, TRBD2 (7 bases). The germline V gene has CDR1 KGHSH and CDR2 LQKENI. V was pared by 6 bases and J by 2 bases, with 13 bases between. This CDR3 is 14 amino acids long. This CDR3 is CASSRGLEQETQYF. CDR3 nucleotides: TGTGCCAGCTCGCGGGGGCTGGAACAAGAGACCCAGTACTTC.

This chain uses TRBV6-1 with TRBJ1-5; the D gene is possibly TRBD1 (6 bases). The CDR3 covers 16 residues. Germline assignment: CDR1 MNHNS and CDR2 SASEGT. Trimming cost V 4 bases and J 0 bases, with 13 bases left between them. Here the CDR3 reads CASSVTGSDSNQPQHF. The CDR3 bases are TGTGCCAGCAGTGTAACAGGGTCCGATAGCAATCAGCCCCAGCATTTT.

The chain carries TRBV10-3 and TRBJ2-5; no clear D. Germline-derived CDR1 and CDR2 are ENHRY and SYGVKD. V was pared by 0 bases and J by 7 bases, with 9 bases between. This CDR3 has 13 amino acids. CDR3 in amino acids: CAISESLGGTQYF. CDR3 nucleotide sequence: TGTGCCATCAGTGAGTCCCTAGGTGGGACCCAGTACTTC.

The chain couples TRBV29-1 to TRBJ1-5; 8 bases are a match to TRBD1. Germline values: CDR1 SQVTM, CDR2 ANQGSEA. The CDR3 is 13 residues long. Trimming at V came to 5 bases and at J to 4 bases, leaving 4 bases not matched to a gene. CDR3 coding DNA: TGCAGCGTTCGCGGACAGGGTAATCAGCCCCAGCATTTT. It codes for CSVRGQGNQPQHF. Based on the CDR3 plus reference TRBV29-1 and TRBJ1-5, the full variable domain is SAVISQKPSRDICQRGTSLTIQCQVDSQVTMMFWYRQQPGQSLTLIATANQGSEATYESGFVIDKFPISRPNLTFSTLTVSNMSPEDSSIYLCSVRGQGNQPQHFGDGTRLSIL.

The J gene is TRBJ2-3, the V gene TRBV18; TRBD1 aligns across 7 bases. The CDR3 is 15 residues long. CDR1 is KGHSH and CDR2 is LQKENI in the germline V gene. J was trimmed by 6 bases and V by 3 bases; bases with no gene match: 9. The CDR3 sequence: CASSPTGPRSDTQYF. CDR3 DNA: TGTGCCAGCTCACCGACAGGGCCCCGCTCCGATACGCAGTATTTT.

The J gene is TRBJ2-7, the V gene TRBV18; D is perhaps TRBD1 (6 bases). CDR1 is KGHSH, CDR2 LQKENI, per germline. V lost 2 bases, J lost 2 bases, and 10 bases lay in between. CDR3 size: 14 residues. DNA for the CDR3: TGTGCCAGCTCACCAGCAGGGGCGACCTACGAGCAGTACTTC. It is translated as CASSPAGATYEQYF.

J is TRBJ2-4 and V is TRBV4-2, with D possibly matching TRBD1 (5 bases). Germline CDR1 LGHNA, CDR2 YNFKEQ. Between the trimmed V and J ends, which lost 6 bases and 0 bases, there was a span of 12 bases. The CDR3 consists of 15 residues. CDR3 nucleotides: TGTGCCAGCAGTCCCCAGGGCCGAGCCAAAAACATTCAGTACTTC. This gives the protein CASSPQGRAKNIQYF.

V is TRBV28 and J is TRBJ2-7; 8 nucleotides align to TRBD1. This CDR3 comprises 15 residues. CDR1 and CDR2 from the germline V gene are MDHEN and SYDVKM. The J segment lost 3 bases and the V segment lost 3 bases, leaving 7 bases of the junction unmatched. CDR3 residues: CASSFIGQGIYEQYF. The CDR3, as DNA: TGTGCCAGCAGTTTTATAGGACAGGGTATCTACGAGCAGTACTTC.

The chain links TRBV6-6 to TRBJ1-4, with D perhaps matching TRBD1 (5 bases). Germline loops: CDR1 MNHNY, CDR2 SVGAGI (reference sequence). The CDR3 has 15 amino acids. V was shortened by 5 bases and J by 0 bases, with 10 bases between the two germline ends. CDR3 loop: CASSKQVATNEKLFF. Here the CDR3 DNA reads TGTGCCAGCAGTAAACAGGTGGCAACTAATGAAAAACTGTTTTTT.

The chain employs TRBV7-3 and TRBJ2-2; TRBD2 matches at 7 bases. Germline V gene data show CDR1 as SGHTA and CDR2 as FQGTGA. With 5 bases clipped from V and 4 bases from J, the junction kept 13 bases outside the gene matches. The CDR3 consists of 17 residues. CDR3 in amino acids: CASSLLPRLASTGELFF. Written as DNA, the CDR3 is TGTGCCAGCAGCCTCCTGCCGCGACTAGCATCCACCGGGGAGCTGTTTTTT. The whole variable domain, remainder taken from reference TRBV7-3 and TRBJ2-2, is GAGVSQTPSNKVTEKGKYVELRCDPISGHTALYWYRQSLGQGPEFLIYFQGTGAADDSGLPNDRFFAVRPEGSVSTLKIQRTERGDSAVYLCASSLLPRLASTGELFFGEGSRLTVL.

CDR3 in DNA: TGTGCCAGCTCACCCGACAGGGGTCCTGGAAACACCATATATTTT. Translation: CASSPDRGPGNTIYF. The chain recombines TRBV18 with TRBJ1-3; 8 nucleotides agree with TRBD1. The V gene end was trimmed by 3 bases and the J gene end by 2 bases; junction bases not matched to a gene: 3. Germline V gene sequence: CDR1 KGHSH, CDR2 LQKENI. CDR3 length equals 15 residues.

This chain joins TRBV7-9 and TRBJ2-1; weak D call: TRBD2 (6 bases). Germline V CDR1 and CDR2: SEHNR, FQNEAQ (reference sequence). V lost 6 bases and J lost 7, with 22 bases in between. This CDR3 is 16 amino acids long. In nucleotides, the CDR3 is TGTGCCAGCAGTCCCCCGGGGGACGGAATGATTAATGAGCAGTTCTTC. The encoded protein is CASSPPGDGMINEQFF.

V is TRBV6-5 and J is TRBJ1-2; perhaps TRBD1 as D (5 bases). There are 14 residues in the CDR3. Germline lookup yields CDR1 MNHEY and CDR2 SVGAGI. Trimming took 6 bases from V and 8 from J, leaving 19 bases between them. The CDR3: CASRVDSVGMGYTF. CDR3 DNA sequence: TGTGCCAGCAGGGTAGACAGCGTCGGAATGGGCTACACCTTC.

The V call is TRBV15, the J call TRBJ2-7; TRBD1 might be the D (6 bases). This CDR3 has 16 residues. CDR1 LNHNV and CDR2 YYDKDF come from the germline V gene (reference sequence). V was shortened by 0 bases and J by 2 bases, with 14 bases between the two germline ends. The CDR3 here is CATSRDVGTRPYEQYF. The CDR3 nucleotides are TGTGCCACCAGCAGAGATGTGGGGACAAGGCCCTACGAGCAGTACTTC.

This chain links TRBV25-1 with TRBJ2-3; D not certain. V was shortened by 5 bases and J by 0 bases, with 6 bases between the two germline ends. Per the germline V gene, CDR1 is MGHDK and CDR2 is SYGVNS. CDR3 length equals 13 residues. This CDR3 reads CASSSTSTDTQYF. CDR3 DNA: TGTGCCAGCAGTAGTACTAGCACAGATACGCAGTATTTT.